The present TCR beta chain was sequenced within a study of sequential checkpoint blockade in melanoma. The overall study: 91 pretreatment tumor DNA samples were TCRβ immunosequenced.

TCRdb's table, derived via immunoSEQ multiplex PCR, lists solely in-frame clones and lacks some. The sample holds about 18,000 clones, roughly 25% seen once. As for treatment: randomized to nivolumab then ipilimumab (arm A) or the reverse (arm B). DNA-damaging chemotherapy had not been given to any patient beforehand. The trim removed 3 bases at V and 5 bases at J, leaving 4 bases unmatched. CDR3 length: 16 residues. CDR1 is KGHSH and CDR2 is LQKENI in the germline V gene. The sequenced sample was tumor tissue (inferred from file names), obtained from a patient given nivolumab and ipilimumab in sequence. The chain combines TRBV18 with TRBJ2-1; 13 positions match TRBD2. This clonotype was sampled from a human donor with melanoma. The DNA for the CDR3 is TGTGCCAGCTCACCGAGCGGGACTAGCGGGAACAATGAGCAGTTCTTC. Translated, it gives CASSPSGTSGNNEQFF.